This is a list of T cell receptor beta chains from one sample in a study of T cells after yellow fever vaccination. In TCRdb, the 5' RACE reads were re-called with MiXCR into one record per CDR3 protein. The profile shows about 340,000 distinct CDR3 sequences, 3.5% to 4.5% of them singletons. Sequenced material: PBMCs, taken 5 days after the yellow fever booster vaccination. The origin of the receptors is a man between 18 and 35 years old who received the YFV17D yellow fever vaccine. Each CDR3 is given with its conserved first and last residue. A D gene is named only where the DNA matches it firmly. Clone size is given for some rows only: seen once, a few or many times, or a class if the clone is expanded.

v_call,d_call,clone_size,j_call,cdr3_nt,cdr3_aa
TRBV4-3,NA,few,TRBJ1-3,TGCGCCAGCAGCCAAGTAGTCGGTCTTTTAGGGGGAAACACCATATATTTT,CASSQVVGLLGGNTIYF
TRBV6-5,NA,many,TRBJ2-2,TGTGCCAGCTGGCGGGGAGACACCGGGGAGCTGTTTTTT,CASWRGDTGELFF
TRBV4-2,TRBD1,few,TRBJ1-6,TGTGCCAGCAGCCAGACACACCAGGGGGCGAGTAATTCACCCCTCCACTTT,CASSQTHQGASNSPLHF
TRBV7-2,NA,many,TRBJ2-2,TGTGCCAGCAGCATAGATAACAGGGTTAACGGGGAGCTGTTTTTT,CASSIDNRVNGELFF
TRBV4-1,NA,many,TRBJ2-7,TGCGCCAGCAGCCAAGGTTCAAGAAACTCCTACGAGCAGTACTTC,CASSQGSRNSYEQYF
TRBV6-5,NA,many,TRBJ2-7,TGTGCCAGCAGTTACAGGGGGGGCGACGAGCAGTACTTC,CASSYRGGDEQYF
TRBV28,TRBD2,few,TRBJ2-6,TGTGCCAGCACCACGGGGGGGTCTGGGGCCAACGTCCTGACTTTC,CASTTGGSGANVLTF
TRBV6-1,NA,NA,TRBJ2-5,TGTGCCAGCAGTGAAGCAGGTCGGGGGAGATCGGGGACCCAGTACTTC,CASSEAGRGRSGTQYF
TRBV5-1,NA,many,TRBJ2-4,TGCGCCAGCAGCGCCCAGGACAGTCCTCAGTACTTC,CASSAQDSPQYF
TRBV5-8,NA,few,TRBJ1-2,TGTGCCAGCAGTCCCCAGGGTACTAACTATGGCTACACCTTC,CASSPQGTNYGYTF
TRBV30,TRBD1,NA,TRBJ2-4,TGTGCCTGGATTCCGGGACAGGGCCTATCGAGAGGGAACATTCAGTACTTC,CAWIPGQGLSRGNIQYF
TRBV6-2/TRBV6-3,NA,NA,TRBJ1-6,TGTGCCAGCAGTTTTGGAAGCGTGTTACCCCTCCACTTT,CASSFGSVLPLHF
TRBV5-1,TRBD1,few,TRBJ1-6,TGCGCCAGCAAGAGTACAGGGGCCTATAATTCACCCCTCCACTTT,CASKSTGAYNSPLHF
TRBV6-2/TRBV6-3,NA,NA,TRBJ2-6,TGTGCCAGCAGTTACCCTTCCCAGGCAGACTCTGGGGCCAACGTCCTGACTTTC,CASSYPSQADSGANVLTF
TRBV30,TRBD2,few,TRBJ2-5,TGTGCCTGGAGTGTTAGGACGGCGGGGGGTCCACTTGAGACCCAGTACTTC,CAWSVRTAGGPLETQYF
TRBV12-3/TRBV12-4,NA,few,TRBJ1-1,TGTGCCAGCAGTCGACAGAGGCGAGCTTTCTTT,CASSRQRRAFF
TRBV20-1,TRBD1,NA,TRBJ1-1,TGCAGTGCTAAAGACAGGGGGCGCGGGGGGAACACTGAAGCTTTCTTT,CSAKDRGRGGNTEAFF
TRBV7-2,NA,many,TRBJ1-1,TGTGCCAGCAGCTTCTCTCGGGGTCCTGAAGCTTTCTTT,CASSFSRGPEAFF
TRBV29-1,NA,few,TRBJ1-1,TGCAGCGTTGGCAGGGGGAACACTGAAGCTTTCTTT,CSVGRGNTEAFF
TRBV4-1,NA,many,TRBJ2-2,TGCGCCAGCAGCCGAGTCCCCGGGGAGCTGTTTTTT,CASSRVPGELFF
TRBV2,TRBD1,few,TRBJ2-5,TGTGCCAGGACAGGGGTCGGGGAGACCCAGTACTTC,CARTGVGETQYF
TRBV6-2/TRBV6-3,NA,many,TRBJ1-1,TGTGCCAGCAGTAATCAGAGAAACACTGAAGCTTTCTTT,CASSNQRNTEAFF
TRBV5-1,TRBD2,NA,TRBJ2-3,TGCGCCAGCAGCTTGTTACTTGCGGGGGGTGGCACAGATACGCAGTATTTT,CASSLLLAGGGTDTQYF
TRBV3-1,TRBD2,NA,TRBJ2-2,TGTGCCAGCAGCCAAGACTGGGGGGGCACCGGGGAGCTGTTTTTT,CASSQDWGGTGELFF
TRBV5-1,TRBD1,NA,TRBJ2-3,TGCGCCAGCAGCTTCGAACTACGACAGGGGAGTGGATCAGATACGCAGTATTTT,CASSFELRQGSGSDTQYF
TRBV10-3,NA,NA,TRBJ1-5,TGTGCCATCAGTAACTCAGGGATGGGATATAGCAATCAGCCCCAGCATTTT,CAISNSGMGYSNQPQHF
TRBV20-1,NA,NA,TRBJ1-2,TGCAGTGCTCCTGTCGGGGGATATGGCTACACCTTC,CSAPVGGYGYTF
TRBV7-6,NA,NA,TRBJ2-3,TGTGCCAGCACGGTGGGCCTCCGGGATACGCAGTATTTT,CASTVGLRDTQYF
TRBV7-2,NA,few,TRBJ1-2,TGTGCCAGCAGCTTAGCGCGAAAGCTCTATGGCTACACCTTC,CASSLARKLYGYTF
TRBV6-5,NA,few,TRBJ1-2,TGTGCCAGCAGTTACGGGGACACAGGAAAGGGCTACACCTTC,CASSYGDTGKGYTF
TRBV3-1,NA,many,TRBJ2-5,TGTGCCAGCAGCCGGCCCCCAGATATAAAAGAGACCCAGTACTTC,CASSRPPDIKETQYF
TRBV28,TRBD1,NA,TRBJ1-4,TGTGCCAGCAGTTCCTCCGGGACAGGGTCCCTTGGTGAAAAACTGTTTTTT,CASSSSGTGSLGEKLFF
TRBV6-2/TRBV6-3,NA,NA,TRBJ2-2,TGTGCCAGCATAGGGGCAGGGATATACACCGGGGAGCTGTTTTTT,CASIGAGIYTGELFF
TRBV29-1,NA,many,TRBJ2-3,TGCAGCGTTGAGACACGGCGAGATACGCAGTATTTT,CSVETRRDTQYF
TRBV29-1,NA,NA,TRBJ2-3,TGCAGCGTTAACGGCAGATTCACAGATACGCAGTATTTT,CSVNGRFTDTQYF
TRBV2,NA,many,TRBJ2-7,TGTGCCAGCAGTGAATCTGCCTACGAGCAGTACTTC,CASSESAYEQYF
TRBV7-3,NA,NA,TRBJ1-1,TGTGCCAGCAGCGTAAACGGACAGAGGAACACTGAAGCTTTCTTT,CASSVNGQRNTEAFF
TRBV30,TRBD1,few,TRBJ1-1,TGTGCCTGGAGTGGGGGACAGTTGAACACTGAAGCTTTCTTT,CAWSGGQLNTEAFF
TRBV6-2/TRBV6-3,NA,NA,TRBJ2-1,TGTGCCAGCAGTTACGAGGGAATATCCTACAATGAGCAGTTCTTC,CASSYEGISYNEQFF
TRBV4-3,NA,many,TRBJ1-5,TGCGCCAGCAGCCAAGATCGGCGTCAGCCCCAGCATTTT,CASSQDRRQPQHF
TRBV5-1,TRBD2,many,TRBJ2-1,TGCGCCAGCAGCTTGGGTAGGCTAGCGGGTGTCTCCTACAATGAGCAGTTCTTC,CASSLGRLAGVSYNEQFF
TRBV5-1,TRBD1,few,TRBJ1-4,TGCGCCAGCAGTCCTTCCGGGACAGGGGAGGAAAAACTGTTTTTT,CASSPSGTGEEKLFF